Below are 18 T cell receptor beta chains sequenced from a single sample in a study of T cell clones after liver transplantation. Profiling relied on immunoSEQ multiplex PCR, and the TCRdb table lists in-frame clones only, not all of them. In the table there are 68,000 or so clones, around 92% of which are singletons. The input for sequencing was CD4+ T cells from blood, taken around 27 months after liver transplant. The receptors were sampled from a human patient who received a liver transplant. A share of the T cells may be of graft donor origin.

The chain employs TRBV7-3 and TRBJ2-3; D ambiguous. Trimming cost V 3 bases and J 4 bases, with 5 bases left between them. Germline V gives CDR1 SGHTA, CDR2 FQGTGA. The CDR3 is 12 residues long. The CDR3 region is CASSLTADTQYF. The CDR3 DNA follows: TGTGCCAGCAGCTTGACTGCAGATACGCAGTATTTT.

This rearrangement joins TRBV18 to TRBJ2-7, with 7 bases lining up with TRBD1. V lost 2 bases, J lost 6 bases, and 7 bases stayed unmatched. Germline values: CDR1 KGHSH, CDR2 LQKENI. The CDR3 covers 14 residues. The CDR3 reads CASSPAGTELEQYF. CDR3 nucleotide sequence: TGTGCCAGCTCACCAGCCGGGACAGAGCTCGAGCAGTACTTC.

The chain carries TRBV12-5 and TRBJ2-3; no definite D call. The V gene's germline CDR1 is LGHNT and CDR2 FRNRAP. V was pared by 8 bases and J by 15 bases, with 24 bases between. The CDR3 sequence is 13 residues long. CDR3 bases: TGTGCTAGTCTTTCAAGTGGTGCCACAAGATTATATTTT. It yields the protein CASLSSGATRLYF.

The V and J genes are TRBV5-3 and TRBJ1-1; no clear D gene. TRBV5-3 is annotated as an ORF whose role is uncertain. This CDR3 region has 12 residues. V gave up 8 bases and J gave up 11 bases, with 19 bases separating them. The CDR3 loop reads CARLISPGLAFF. DNA of the CDR3: TGTGCCAGGCTAATCAGTCCGGGCTTGGCTTTCTTT.

J is TRBJ2-3 and V is TRBV28; TRBD2 is a possible D gene (6 bases). Trimming took 5 bases from V and 0 from J, leaving 12 bases between them. CDR3 length: 15 amino acids. CDR1 and CDR2 from the germline V gene are MDHEN and SYDVKM. The CDR3 region is CASSLLSGSTDTQYF. The CDR3 coding sequence is TGTGCCAGCAGTCTTCTTAGCGGAAGCACAGATACGCAGTATTTT.

This chain uses TRBV11-1 with TRBJ2-3; tentative D call: TRBD2 (6 bases). V lost 6 bases to trimming and J lost 1 base, with 17 bases between them. This CDR3 spans 16 amino acids. The germline CDR1 and CDR2 sequences are SGHAT and FQDESV (reference sequence). The CDR3 coding sequence is TGTGCCAGCAGACGAAGGCGGGACTCTGGCACAGATACGCAGTATTTT. Protein product: CASRRRRDSGTDTQYF.

V gene TRBV4-2 combines with J gene TRBJ1-2, with D possibly being TRBD1 (6 bases). Trimming left V 0 bases short and J 2 bases short, with 10 bases between. There are 15 residues in the CDR3. In germline, CDR1 is LGHNA, CDR2 YNFKEQ. CDR3 amino acids: CASSQDLDRNYGYTF. The CDR3 bases are TGTGCCAGCAGCCAAGATCTGGACAGAAACTATGGCTACACCTTC.

This clone occurred once. The chain has TRBV7-3 and TRBJ2-7; TRBD1 matches 10 bases. The CDR3 spans 15 residues. Germline assignment: CDR1 SGHTA and CDR2 FQGTGA. Trimming took 3 bases from V and 3 from J; bases not matched to a gene: 5. CDR3 region: CASSFSGQGDYEQYF. As DNA, the CDR3 is TGTGCCAGCAGCTTTAGCGGACAGGGGGACTACGAGCAGTACTTC.

The V and J genes are TRBV7-2 and TRBJ1-5, with TRBD1 matching 7 bases. With 1 base clipped from V and 4 bases from J, the junction kept 4 bases outside the gene matches. The CDR3 has 15 amino acids. Per the germline V gene, CDR1 is SGHTA and CDR2 is FQGNSA. The CDR3 spells CASSLEGTVNQPQHF. DNA of the CDR3: TGTGCCAGCAGCTTAGAGGGGACAGTTAATCAGCCCCAGCATTTT.

The CDR3 DNA is TGTGCCAGCACATCCCCGACTGAAGCTTTCTTT. It yields the protein CASTSPTEAFF. The V call is TRBV6-5, the J call TRBJ1-1, with D hard to call. The ends were cut back, 7 bases at V and 5 bases at J, with 8 bases in the middle. The CDR3 loop spans 11 amino acids. Germline-derived CDR1 and CDR2 are MNHEY and SVGAGI.

The chain is built from TRBV6-5 and TRBJ2-5; D might be TRBD1 or TRBD2, each matching 5 bases. This CDR3 has 14 residues. Trimming left V 2 bases short and J 5 bases short, with 12 bases between. Germline CDR1 is MNHEY and CDR2 is SVGAGI. Here the CDR3 reads CASSYTGRGETQYF. The CDR3 DNA reads as TGTGCCAGCAGTTACACGGGGCGAGGGGAGACCCAGTACTTC.

The genes are TRBV5-1 and TRBJ1-1, with 7 bases fitting TRBD1. CDR3 length: 14 amino acids. The J segment lost 0 bases and the V segment lost 4 bases, leaving 3 bases of the junction unmatched. CDR1 and CDR2 (germline): SGHRS, YFSETQ. The DNA for the CDR3 is TGCGCCAGCAGCATGGGACAGTTGAACACTGAAGCTTTCTTT. It specifies CASSMGQLNTEAFF.

This clone appeared a single time. The chain combines TRBV29-1 with TRBJ2-6; D call uncertain. The CDR3 length is 14 residues. V lost 6 bases to trimming and J lost 0 bases, with 9 bases between them. Germline V gene sequence: CDR1 SQVTM, CDR2 ANQGSEA. The CDR3 nucleotides are TGCAGCGTCGCCCCAGGCTCTGGGGCCAACGTCCTGACTTTC. Translation: CSVAPGSGANVLTF.

This chain links TRBV10-3 with TRBJ1-1, with 9 positions matching TRBD1. CDR3 length equals 13 residues. CDR1 ENHRY and CDR2 SYGVKD come from the germline V gene. The junction had 5 bases not matched to a gene; V was cut back by 4 bases and J by 8 bases. CDR3 DNA: TGTGCCATCAGTGTACGGGACAGGGACGAAGCTTTCTTT. Its protein is CAISVRDRDEAFF.

The chain joins TRBV11-3 to TRBJ2-3; D is unclear. Germline CDR1 is SGHNT and CDR2 is YENEEA. The germline V and J ends were trimmed by 4 bases and 5 bases, with 10 bases remaining between them. This CDR3 is 13 amino acids long. The CDR3 reads CASSSRFGDTQYF. The CDR3 DNA follows: TGTGCCAGCAGCTCCCGTTTCGGAGATACGCAGTATTTT.

This rearrangement joins TRBV4-2 to TRBJ2-6; D remains ambiguous. The CDR3 loop spans 20 amino acids. V was pared by 0 bases and J by 0 bases, with 18 bases between. From germline, CDR1 is LGHNA and CDR2 YNFKEQ. Here the CDR3 DNA reads TGTGCCAGCAGCCAAGAGCCCCCTACTGCGTCGACCTCTGGGGCCAACGTCCTGACTTTC. The encoded protein is CASSQEPPTASTSGANVLTF.

This clone was recorded only once. The CDR3, as DNA: TGCAGCGTTGACCTGACAGGGGGCGATGGCTACACCTTC. Translation: CSVDLTGGDGYTF. The chain combines TRBV29-1 with TRBJ1-2; 10 bases agree with TRBD1. CDR3 length equals 13 residues. From germline, CDR1 is SQVTM and CDR2 ANQGSEA. Unmatched junction bases numbered 4, after V lost 3 bases and J lost 6 bases.

J is TRBJ2-5 and V is TRBV9; weak D call: TRBD2 (7 bases). CDR1 is SGDLS, CDR2 YYNGEE, per germline. The CDR3 contains 15 residues. Trimming removed 7 bases from V and 2 bases from J, with 18 bases in between. CDR3 nucleotide sequence: TGTGCCAGCCCGGAGGGGGGGAACACACAAGAGACCCAGTACTTC. This gives the protein CASPEGGNTQETQYF.